The present entry profiles one T cell receptor (beta chain) with its context. This sample is part of a study of patients and donors after allogeneic stem cell transplantation. The CDR3 covers 16 residues. TCRdb fed the RT-PCR reads into MiXCR, producing one record per CDR3 protein. Altogether approximately 160,000 distinct CDR3 sequences are present, over 25% being singletons, with the ten largest covering approximately 3%. The rearrangement links TRBV21-1 to TRBJ2-5. TRBV21-1 is classified as a pseudogene. The sequence was collected from a human donor who was either an allogeneic HSCT recipient or a stem cell or donor lymphocyte infusion donor (not recorded which). It is not recorded whose cells these are; they may come from a transplant donor. The sequenced sample consisted of blood, either unsorted or a sorted T cell fraction (not recorded which). CDR3 loop: CASSNGKDHGVETQYF. CDR3 bases: TGTGCCAGCAGCAATGGAAAGGACCACGGGGTGGAGACCCAGTACTTC.